This TCR beta chain was observed in a study of T cells in Graves' hyperthyroidism and ophthalmopathy. Study-level findings and limits: Most thyroid clonotypes expanded above 0.001 appeared in blood too. Ophthalmopathy cases were set apart from stable hyperthyroidism by a 13 V-J model.

Germline V gene sequence: CDR1 LGHNA, CDR2 YNFKEQ. V lost 0 bases and J 4 bases, leaving 15 bases between the germline ends. CDR3 length equals 16 residues. Reasons for excluding patients were uncontrolled infection, other autoimmune disease, pregnancy or lactation. The authors obtained PBMCs from 10 ml of fresh peripheral blood. The investigators amplified TCR beta CDR3 regions from RNA transcripts. The HTBI set primed first-round TCR CDR3 RT-PCR. TCRdb reprocessed the multiplex PCR reads with MiXCR, giving one entry per CDR3 protein. Of about 290,000 distinct CDR3 sequences listed, about a sixth were seen once; the top ten hold approximately 57%. This clonotype was counted at least ten times. As yet, its antigen is unknown.

The chain carries TRBV4-2 and TRBJ1-2; perhaps TRBD1 as D (6 bases). This clonotype was obtained from a woman aged 55 to 70 with Graves' ophthalmopathy. Sequencing used blood. The CDR3 DNA reads TGTGCCAGCAGCCAAGACCGTTGGGGGCCGGGCTATGGCTACACCTTC. Translated, it gives CASSQDRWGPGYGYTF.